The T cell receptor (beta chain) described here comes from a study of CD4 T cells in relation to SARS-CoV-2 and coronaviruses. Study at large: After nine to eleven days of antigen culture, PBMC TCR beta CDR3s were sequenced.

V was clipped by 4 bases and J by 3 bases, with 24 bases between them. The CDR3 is 17 amino acids. Germline V gene sequence: CDR1 SQVTM, CDR2 ANQGSEA. Unexposed donor CD4+ T cells date from about 2011-2018, before the COVID-19 pandemic. CD4+ T cells were isolated from the cells after around eleven days of culture. Cultures received half-medium IL-2 refreshes on days 3 and 7. Assay used: immunoSEQ multiplex PCR; TCRdb lists only in-frame clones, some missing. The profile shows 10,000 or so clones, about 79% of them singletons. On this clone itself: What it binds is not known.

General study findings and limits: This crossreactivity analysis covered spike protein alone, no other viral proteins.

The genes are TRBV29-1 and TRBJ1-1, with D perhaps TRBD1 (5 bases). Material: CD4+ T cells from PBMCs, cultured in vitro. The clonotype originates from a human donor in good health. The CDR3 region has the DNA TGCAGCGTTGCCCATCACGGGACGATAGGGCAGGACACTGAAGCTTTCTTT. It specifies CSVAHHGTIGQDTEAFF.